This TCR beta chain was recovered during a study of cytomegalovirus exposure and HLA in healthy donors (dated 2017 in TCRdb). Context from the whole study: In an earlier analysis of some 550 of the donors, less than 350 Gb of sequence data and about 110 million unique TCR beta sequences from about 179 million T cells were reported. An early release that covered about 600 HLA-typed donors contained 250 to 350 gigabases of sequencing data and tens of millions of unique TCR sequences. The genetic ancestry cluster associated with self-reported Caucasian donors included over 65% of the 398 genotyped donors. The study aimed to test whether cataloging public T cell receptors could reveal signatures of past pathogen exposure. The study profiled the T cell repertoires of 500 to 800 subjects by immunosequencing and related them to cytomegalovirus serostatus. Besides the first cohort of approximately 710 subjects, a separate validation cohort made up of around 120 different subjects was used. High-throughput TCR immunosequencing, statistical association of individual TCRs with disease status, and machine learning were combined to predict cytomegalovirus infection status. In a later analysis, previously published TCR beta repertoires from 550 to 750 donors were re-analyzed and high-resolution HLA genotyping was added so that TCR occurrence patterns could be studied. Rather than drawing on any new phenotypic data, the later analysis identified candidate immune exposures from TCR beta sequences and the way those sequences occurred across donors. In an earlier analysis of roughly 600 of the donors, high-throughput TCR beta sequencing was used to judge whether each TCR beta V gene segment behaved as functional or pseudogenic. Donor age, sex, ethnicity and CMV serostatus were compiled together with the repertoire data. In a later genetic analysis, genome-wide SNP genotypes for about 55% of the 666 donors were used, and that subset was treated as a discovery cohort. Every repertoire in the discovery cohort had been generated on one and the same sequencing platform. HLA typing included class I and class II loci at four-digit resolution. The number of donors typed differed by locus, with about 620-630 for A, B, C, DRB1 and DQB1, 522 for DQA1, some 570 for DPA1, and some 470 for DPB1. Four or five DR-DQ haplotypes were handled as single units for association and clustering because linkage in the cohort was strong. On average, over 200,000 unique TCR beta nucleotide sequences were sequenced per donor among 350 to 400 genotyped donors of the cohort, with about 19% of those sequences being non-productive. Results the study describes overall, beyond this receptor: Three of the identified cytomegalovirus-associated TCR beta chains were confirmed in vitro to be specific for cytomegalovirus antigens. Specific HLA alleles were associated with 15,000 to 20,000 TCR beta sequences at a false discovery rate of 0.05 in a later analysis. Across donors, most TCR sequences were observed very rarely, whereas some public TCRs were present in many individuals. CMV serostatus was the only immune exposure information available for the cohort. The classifier was reported to diagnose cytomegalovirus status with high specificity and sensitivity in both the original and validation cohorts. Roughly uniform sequencing depth across donors was assumed in presence/absence analyses, although this assumption may not hold. A group of highly shared sequence variants was considered likely to be a technical artifact of the sequencing pipeline. Because counts were too low, more than 15 rarely observed V segments, including chromosome 9 orphons, were left out of the earlier analysis of 587 of the donors. Only TCR beta chains were sequenced in this cohort, and the absence of alpha or paired-chain data limited detectable features. In an earlier analysis of a few hundred of the donors, most TCR beta V segments were observed in productive rearrangements about 87% or about 30% of the time, broadly matching IMGT annotations. V-gene and J-gene trimming of TCR beta chains was associated with a missense DCLRE1C variant in a later genetic analysis, and the association was replicated in an independent cohort. The study listed 150 to 200 TCR beta chains as associated with cytomegalovirus. A later analysis found that most CMV-associated TCR beta chains appeared HLA-restricted, with HLA associations seemingly driven largely by CMV exposure. Assigning TCR associations to individual alleles was difficult when HLA alleles, especially DR and DQ, strongly co-occurred. A further reported finding was that TCR beta sequences accurately predicted the HLA-A and HLA-B alleles for most subjects in the first cohort. In a later analysis, TCR association rates were found to vary across HLA loci, with the most associated TCRs seen for DRB1 alleles and the fewest for HLA-C alleles. Compared with the 666-donor mean, donors in an Asian-associated ancestry cluster had fewer N-insertions in productive TCRs, according to a later genetic analysis. The authors suggested that the approach could potentially be generalized to other disease states and immunological phenotypes. In a later analysis, several top co-occurrence clusters were reported to appear linked to parvovirus B19, influenza, CMV and Epstein-Barr virus. Because HLA typing was unavailable for some donors at each locus, only the typed subset was used in association tests. In a later analysis, HLA-associated TCR beta chains showed more clonal expansion and lower generation probabilities than non-associated chains that were equally common. Correlated functional status among segregating V segments might reflect linkage disequilibrium, but an unknown experimental factor could not be ruled out. Some IMGT-functional V segments, including TRBV6-2 and TRBV6-3, could not be distinguished by the 87-base-pair reads and were therefore excluded.

In total, about 650 healthy bone marrow donors made up the cohort. At the time of sampling, every cohort member was nominally healthy, though immune exposures that went unrecorded were likely present. The donor was CMV seropositive and belonged to the group of 250 to 300 seropositive cohort members. Each donor provided a peripheral blood sample, and peripheral blood mononuclear cells were used for TCR beta sequencing. The Qiagen DNeasy Blood Extraction Kit was used to extract genomic DNA from the blood cell samples. Note on this clone: Which antigen it targets is not known. No much larger clone exists at a distance of one base, and base qualities are not known.

Reading from cysteine to phenylalanine, the CDR3 counts 16 amino acids. Here the CDR3 DNA is all that survives: 48 bases in frame from base 1. Clipping removes 2 bases from V and 5 bases from J, with 9 as the unmatched junction base count. As encoded in the germline V gene, CDR1 is SGHDT while CDR2 is YYEEEE. Library preparation was by the immunoSEQ multiplex PCR assay. For the multiplex PCR, a mixture combining 60 forward primers for TCR Vbeta segments and 13 reverse primers for TCR Jbeta segments was used. Amplification of the CDR3 region of rearranged TCR beta genes was performed with a multiplex PCR assay on genomic DNA. On the Illumina HiSeq System, the amplified TCR beta libraries were sequenced as 87-base-pair reads. In the paper's pipeline: Across the 500 to 850 repertoires, a later analysis counted 80 million or so unique TCR beta chains, roughly 11 million of which were shared by at least two donors. Raw reads were error-corrected and collapsed into unique sequences with a nearest-neighbor algorithm that merged closely related sequences to remove PCR and sequencing errors. CDR3 sequences were aligned to IMGT reference sequences to assign V, D and J gene segments. Each retained sequence needed at least a six-nucleotide match to both a V gene segment and a J gene segment. Rearrangements were classified as productive when the CDR3 lacked stop codons and remained in frame with V and J, and all other rearrangements were classified as non-productive. CDR3 was defined according to IMGT convention as the region running from the second conserved V-encoded cysteine to the conserved J-encoded phenylalanine. The earlier analysis of 500 to 600 of the donors excluded sequences that lacked an unambiguous match to a single V gene segment. An earlier analysis of fewer than 650 of the donors classified V segments as functional when productive rearrangements were above 56.7% and as segregating when the standard deviation between donors was above 5%. A statistical classification framework was built to diagnose cytomegalovirus status from the catalog of TCR beta chain sequences. In a later analysis, TCR nucleotide sequences were compared against IMGT/GENE-DB human TR gene sequences so that V and J genes could be assigned. The TCRdist pipeline was used in a later analysis to assign CDR3 sequences and most-parsimonious VDJ recombination scenarios. In a later analysis, each TCR beta chain was defined by its CDR3 amino acid sequence together with its V-gene family, and reads without a unique V-gene family were excluded. As a way to deal with suspected cross-contamination and a sequencing artifact, a later analysis dropped 500 to 700 nucleotide sequences that were highly shared and had low generation probability. For each public chain, a later analysis derived a clonal expansion index from normalized ranks of inferred template counts within each repertoire. A later analysis computed generation probabilities with a VDJ recombination model fitted to out-of-frame rearrangements, and checked the results against IGoR. Hypergeometric tests were used in a later analysis to score TCR-TCR, TCR-HLA and TCR-CMV co-occurrence, with a repertoire-size bias correction applied to the TCR pairs. To estimate false discovery rates, a later analysis permuted the HLA or CMV assignments 20 times. In a later analysis, co-occurring TCRs were grouped using DBSCAN, with TCRdist sequence similarity added in when clustering inside HLA-allele-positive subsets. Repertoires with fewer than 30,000 or more than 120,000 public chains, plus five repertoires with anomalous nucleotide sharing, were excluded from co-occurrence clustering. Here the immuneACCESS table is served through TCRdb, limited to in-frame sequences with V and J called. Missing clones are a known gap in these copies; in checked studies unresolved V genes cover under half, and the rest lacks a known reason. V, J and clone size were drawn from that table, and D and trimming were deduced from the DNA. For this sample there are 130,000 to 150,000 clones; about 84% appear just once. Less than 3% of the sample belongs to the ten largest clones.

Sequenced: PBMCs. The TCR sequence derives from a woman under 30 in good health and CMV-seropositive. Here the chain combines TRBV5-6 and TRBJ2-2; TRBD1 agrees with 7 junctional bases. CDR3 loop: CASSFQPYRGTGELFF. The DNA reads TGTGCCAGCAGCTTTCAGCCCTACAGGGGTACCGGGGAGCTGTTTTTT.